This TCR beta chain appears in the sequencing data of a study of cytomegalovirus exposure and HLA in healthy donors. The ends were cut back, 9 bases at V and 4 bases at J, with 24 bases in the middle. Germline values: CDR1 SNHLY, CDR2 FYNNEI. The CDR3 totals 16 residues. In the case of this clone: Its matching antigen is unknown.

Overall study findings and caveats: Analyses of presence/absence relied on an assumption of roughly uniform sequencing depth across donors.

Amplification used 60 Vbeta primers and 13 Jbeta primers. Sequencing was performed with immunoSEQ multiplex PCR; in TCRdb, only in-frame clones are kept and a portion is missing. The sample consists of 180,000 or so clones, 65% to 75% of them appearing once. The sample comprised PBMCs. This rearrangement joins TRBV2 to TRBJ1-1; possibly TRBD1 for D (6 bases). This clonotype originated in a human donor in good health. The CDR3 here is CASRPRGREMGTEAFF. As DNA, the CDR3 is TGTGCCAGTCGTCCAAGGGGGAGGGAGATGGGCACTGAAGCTTTCTTT.